These 25 T cell receptor beta chains came from one sample sequenced in a study of shared clonotypes between healthy human individuals. Profiling relied on immunoSEQ multiplex PCR, and the TCRdb table lists in-frame clones only, not all of them. The data hold fewer than 850,000 clones, with around 72% observed a single time. The sequenced sample was memory CD4+ T cells sorted from blood. Specified subset: CD45RA-negative fraction. The receptors stem from a woman aged 25 to 39 in good health.

The chain couples TRBV6-5 to TRBJ2-7; D is possibly TRBD2 (5 bases). V shed 0 bases and J shed 2 bases, with 14 bases lying between them. In germline, CDR1 is MNHEY, CDR2 SVGAGI. CDR3 length equals 16 residues. CDR3: CASSYSFEGTTYEQYF. CDR3 bases: TGTGCCAGCAGTTACTCGTTTGAGGGTACGACCTACGAGCAGTACTTC.

The chain is built from TRBV2 and TRBJ2-3; D possibly matches TRBD1 or TRBD2 (5 bases each). V lost 5 bases to trimming and J lost 9 bases, with 9 bases between them. This CDR3 spans 11 amino acids. In germline, CDR1 is SNHLY, CDR2 FYNNEI. CDR3 region: CASSYGDTQYF. DNA for the CDR3: TGTGCCAGCAGTTACGGGGACACGCAGTATTTT.

This chain joins TRBV30 and TRBJ2-5, with a weak D call TRBD2 (5 bases). V gave up 0 bases and J gave up 5 bases, with 10 bases separating them. This CDR3 has 13 amino acids. The germline gives CDR1 GTSNPN, CDR2 SVGIG (reference sequence). The CDR3 DNA sequence: TGTGCCTGGAGTGTCCCCGGCGGGGAGACCCAGTACTTC. It translates to CAWSVPGGETQYF.

V usage is TRBV18 and J usage is TRBJ1-5; D is undetermined. CDR1 and CDR2 (germline): KGHSH, LQKENI. Trimming cost V 6 bases and J 1 base, with 13 bases left between them. The CDR3 contains 15 residues. Here the CDR3 reads CASSQNQESNQPQHF. The CDR3 DNA reads as TGTGCCAGCTCCCAAAACCAAGAGAGCAATCAGCCCCAGCATTTT.

V usage is TRBV6-5 and J usage is TRBJ1-3; 8 bases line up with TRBD1. The CDR3 sequence is 13 residues long. V trimming: 5 bases; J trimming: 5 bases; junction bases outside the gene matches: 2. From germline, CDR1 is MNHEY and CDR2 SVGAGI. The DNA for the CDR3 is TGTGCCAGCAGTGCAGGGGGCAGAAACACCATATATTTT. It translates to CASSAGGRNTIYF.

This chain links TRBV27 with TRBJ2-2; 7 bases match TRBD1. The CDR3 is 15 residues long. Germline V gene lookup returns CDR1 MNHEY and CDR2 SMNVEV (reference sequence). V lost 8 bases and J lost 4; bases outside the gene matches: 10. CDR3 amino acids: CASGRDRVGTGELFF. CDR3 bases: TGTGCCAGCGGCCGAGACAGGGTGGGCACCGGGGAGCTGTTTTTT.

This clone was detected only once. This chain connects TRBV5-1 to TRBJ2-3; 8 bases map to TRBD1. This CDR3 spans 15 amino acids. V gave up 2 bases and J gave up 1 base; unmatched junction bases: 3. Germline V gives CDR1 SGHRS, CDR2 YFSETQ. CDR3 in amino acids: CASSFQGQGTDTQYF. In DNA form, the CDR3 reads TGCGCCAGCAGCTTTCAGGGACAGGGCACAGATACGCAGTATTTT.

This clone was detected a few times. This same CDR3 is encoded by further DNA sequences in the sample. The V and J genes are TRBV2 and TRBJ1-5; TRBD1 matches 11 bases. The CDR3 runs to 14 residues. J gave up 6 bases and V 8 bases, and 6 bases lay outside the gene matches. Looked up from germline, CDR1 is SNHLY and CDR2 is FYNNEI. CDR3 residues: CASSGQGASQPQHF. The CDR3 nucleotides read TGTGCCAGCTCCGGACAGGGGGCAAGTCAGCCCCAGCATTTT.

V and J are TRBV18 and TRBJ1-2; the D is unclear. The CDR3 is 14 amino acids. Germline V gives CDR1 KGHSH, CDR2 LQKENI. With 3 bases removed from V and 0 bases from J, the gap between germline ends came to 8 bases. In DNA, the CDR3 is TGTGCCAGCTCACCCGACATAACTAACTATGGCTACACCTTC. This sequence encodes CASSPDITNYGYTF.

The chain links TRBV19 to TRBJ2-2; 7 nucleotides line up with TRBD1. Germline-derived CDR1 and CDR2 are LNHDA and SQIVND (reference sequence). Trimming took 6 bases from V and 3 from J; bases not matched to a gene: 4. This CDR3 spans 14 amino acids. The CDR3 protein is CASRRGPDTGELFF. CDR3 nucleotides: TGTGCCAGTAGGAGGGGGCCGGACACCGGGGAGCTGTTTTTT.

The chain has TRBV27 and TRBJ1-1, with 12 bases identical to TRBD1. The length of the CDR3 is 18 residues. The germline gives CDR1 MNHEY, CDR2 SMNVEV (reference sequence). Unmatched junction bases numbered 12, after V lost 5 bases and J lost 2 bases. In DNA, the CDR3 is TGTGCCAGCAGTCTCTCATTAGGGACAGGGGGCCCCAACACTGAAGCTTTCTTT. It encodes CASSLSLGTGGPNTEAFF.

This chain connects TRBV27 to TRBJ2-1, with 8 bases matching TRBD1. Germline loops: CDR1 MNHEY, CDR2 SMNVEV (reference sequence). This CDR3 is 13 amino acids long. The junction had 8 bases not matched to a gene; V was cut back by 6 bases and J by 10 bases. The CDR3: CASRLTGVIEQFF. CDR3 bases: TGTGCCAGCAGACTGACAGGGGTGATCGAGCAGTTCTTC.

The gene calls are TRBV6-6 and TRBJ2-3, with 15 bases lining up with TRBD2. With V trimmed by 7 bases and J by 6 bases, 8 bases remained unmatched. CDR3 size: 16 residues. Germline CDR1 reads MNHNY; CDR2 reads SVGAGI (reference sequence). CDR3 nucleotide sequence: TGTGCCAGCACCTCCCGCGGGACTAGCGGGAGGGATACGCAGTATTTT. It encodes CASTSRGTSGRDTQYF.

V and J are TRBV7-2 and TRBJ1-4; no definite D call. The V end was cut by 5 bases, the J end by 5 bases, with 15 bases between. The CDR3 sequence is 15 residues long. Germline V CDR1 and CDR2: SGHTA, FQGNSA. The CDR3 here is CASSRSLGHNEKLFF. Written as DNA, the CDR3 is TGTGCCAGCAGCCGGAGCCTGGGCCACAATGAAAAACTGTTTTTT.

The chain couples TRBV19 to TRBJ1-5, with D unclear. Trimming removed 7 bases at V and 7 bases at J, with 14 bases between. This CDR3 is built from 13 residues. Germline V gives CDR1 LNHDA, CDR2 SQIVND (reference sequence). CDR3 nucleotides: TGTGCCAGTATTGGTCGGGCGGAGCAGCCCCAGCATTTT. Translated: CASIGRAEQPQHF.

The V call is TRBV7-2, the J call TRBJ2-7, with TRBD2 matching 9 bases. Germline V gene sequence: CDR1 SGHTA, CDR2 FQGNSA. V lost 5 bases, J lost 4 bases, and 12 bases stayed unmatched. The CDR3 runs to 16 residues. CDR3 sequence: CASSPSGREGGYEQYF. CDR3 DNA: TGTGCCAGCAGCCCCTCCGGGCGGGAGGGCGGATACGAGCAGTACTTC.

The chain links TRBV29-1 to TRBJ2-7; TRBD2 aligns across 10 bases. Germline assignment: CDR1 SQVTM and CDR2 ANQGSEA. This CDR3 comprises 15 residues. After removal of 7 bases from V and 6 bases from J, the junction contained 15 bases not matched to a gene. CDR3 DNA: TGCAGCGCCGGTGTGGGGCGGCTAGCGGGAGTCGAGCAGTACTTC. Its protein is CSAGVGRLAGVEQYF.

The chain couples TRBV18 to TRBJ1-4; D possibly corresponds to TRBD1 (6 bases). This CDR3 region has 14 residues. Per the germline V gene, CDR1 is KGHSH and CDR2 is LQKENI. Trimming cost V 6 bases and J 8 bases, with 16 bases left between them. The chain's CDR3 is CASSQQGEREKLFF. In DNA, the CDR3 is TGTGCCAGCTCGCAACAGGGAGAGCGAGAAAAACTGTTTTTT.

Comment on this clone: One base away lies a much larger clone, so this may be a sequencing read error. The chain couples TRBV6-4 to TRBJ2-5; D is unresolved. The assigned J gene may be wrong: the sequence end matches TRBJ2-7 better. The germline gives CDR1 MRHNA, CDR2 SNTAGT. The CDR3 extends over 11 amino acids. The CDR3 here is CASSDSYEQYF. DNA for the CDR3: TGTGCCAGCAGTGACTCCTACGAGCAGTACTTC.

This rearrangement joins TRBV5-1 to TRBJ2-5, with 7 bases lining up with TRBD2. V lost 0 bases, J lost 7 bases, and 12 bases stayed unmatched. This CDR3 has 16 residues. CDR1 SGHRS and CDR2 YFSETQ come from the germline V gene. This CDR3 is CASSLVPGLDVGTQYF. The CDR3 DNA reads as TGCGCCAGCAGCTTGGTTCCCGGACTAGACGTCGGGACCCAGTACTTC.

This clone occurred once. The chain links TRBV19 to TRBJ2-3, with 7 bases that match TRBD1. Unmatched junction bases numbered 4, after V lost 3 bases and J lost 4 bases. The CDR3 is 14 amino acids. CDR1 is LNHDA and CDR2 is SQIVND in the germline V gene (reference sequence). The DNA for the CDR3 is TGTGCCAGTAGTATGTGGCAGGGGGCAGATACGCAGTATTTT. The encoded protein is CASSMWQGADTQYF. Full variable domain (missing parts from reference TRBV19 and TRBJ2-3): DGGITQSPKYLFRKEGQNVTLSCEQNLNHDAMYWYRQDPGQGLRLIYYSQIVNDFQKGDIAEGYSVSREKKESFPLTVTSAQKNPTAFYLCASSMWQGADTQYFGPGTRLTVL.

This clone has a handful of counts. The rearrangement uses TRBV4-1 and TRBJ2-5, with no clear D. V lost 8 bases and J lost 3, with 22 bases in between. The germline CDR1 and CDR2 sequences are MGHRA and YSYEKL. The CDR3 is made up of 16 amino acids. The CDR3 sequence: CASSQLAHSIEETQYF. DNA of the CDR3: TGCGCCAGCTCACAACTCGCCCACAGCATAGAAGAGACCCAGTACTTC.

This clone has more than one count but fewer than ten. V and J are TRBV6-4 and TRBJ1-1; D remains ambiguous. Deletions cut 10 bases from V and 1 base from J, with 16 bases between. CDR1 MRHNA and CDR2 SNTAGT come from the germline V gene. The CDR3 loop spans 14 amino acids. The CDR3 here is CATKAEGENTEAFF. The CDR3 DNA reads as TGTGCCACCAAAGCGGAGGGAGAGAACACTGAAGCTTTCTTT.

The gene calls are TRBV30 and TRBJ1-2; 7 bases agree with TRBD1. Germline trimming cut 0 bases from V and 0 bases from J; bases unmatched to any gene: 4. CDR1 is GTSNPN and CDR2 is SVGIG in the germline V gene (reference sequence). The CDR3 runs to 15 residues. The CDR3 nucleotides are TGTGCCTGGAGTGTCCAGGGGGGAGCTAACTATGGCTACACCTTC. Residues: CAWSVQGGANYGYTF.

This clone was recorded a few times. The genes are TRBV7-3 and TRBJ2-3; D uncertain. Per germline, CDR1 SGHTA and CDR2 FQGTGA. The V gene lost 2 bases and the J gene lost 0 bases, with 9 bases spanning the gap. This CDR3 contains 15 residues. This CDR3 is CASSLAWGSTDTQYF. CDR3 coding DNA: TGTGCCAGCAGCTTAGCTTGGGGTAGCACAGATACGCAGTATTTT.